The text below deals with one T cell receptor (beta chain). Its cognate antigen is unknown. Original handling: TCRs per sample had a median of roughly 96,000 and ranged from 23,224 to 690,600. TCRdb re-called the RACE reads through MiXCR, storing one row per CDR3 protein. These V and J calls rely on TCRdb rather than the paper's analysis. The sample records about 180,000 distinct CDR3 sequences, under 35% being singletons. CDR1 and CDR2 (germline): MDHEN, SYDVKM. The CDR3 totals 13 residues. Trimming cost V 6 bases and J 6 bases, with 12 bases left between them. The data originate from a study of human T cells and chemical hapten exposure. Study-wide background: Mainly, slight library volume differences in the pool made TCR yields vary.

Study-level findings and limits: While controls formed fewer of them, expanded TCRs formed significantly more large CDR3 similarity clusters.

Time point reported: pre-sensitization, week 0. Treatment given: therapeutic diphenylcyclopropenone sensitization with weekly scalp DPC. The material was whole blood, obtained in connection with sensitization to the hapten diphenylcyclopropenone (DPC). V usage is TRBV28 and J usage is TRBJ1-5; the D is unclear. This receptor was identified in a woman in her twenties or thirties with alopecia areata. Some clones in this sample may be carry-over from other donors' samples. The CDR3 DNA sequence: TGTGCCAGCAGAGAGGCCCTCCTTCAGCCCCAGCATTTT. It specifies CASREALLQPQHF.